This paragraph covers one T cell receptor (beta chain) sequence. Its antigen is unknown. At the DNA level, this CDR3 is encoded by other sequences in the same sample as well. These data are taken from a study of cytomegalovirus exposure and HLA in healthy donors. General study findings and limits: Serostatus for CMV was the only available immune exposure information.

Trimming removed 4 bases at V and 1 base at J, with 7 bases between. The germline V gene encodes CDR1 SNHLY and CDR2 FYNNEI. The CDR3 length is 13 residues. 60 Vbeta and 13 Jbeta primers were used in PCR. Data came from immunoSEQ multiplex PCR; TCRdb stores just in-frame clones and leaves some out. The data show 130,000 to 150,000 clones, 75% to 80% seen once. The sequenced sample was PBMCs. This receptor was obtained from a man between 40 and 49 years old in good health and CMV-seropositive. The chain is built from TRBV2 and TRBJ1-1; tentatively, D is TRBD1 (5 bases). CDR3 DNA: TGTGCCAGCAGTGCACAGGAGAACACTGAAGCTTTCTTT. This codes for CASSAQENTEAFF. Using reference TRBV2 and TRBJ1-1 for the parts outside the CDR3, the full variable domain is EPEVTQTPSHQVTQMGQEVILRCVPISNHLYFYWYRQILGQKVEFLVSFYNNEISEKSEIFDDQFSVERPDGSNFTLKIRSTKLEDSAMYFCASSAQENTEAFFGQGTRLTVV.